This T cell receptor (beta chain) was identified during a study of T cells in women clearing cervical HPV infection. The CDR3 has 16 amino acids. Looked up from germline, CDR1 is SGHRS and CDR2 is YFSETQ. Germline trimming cut 5 bases from V and 5 bases from J; bases unmatched to any gene: 12. Average input was approximately 1.3 ug genomic DNA for immunoSEQ TCR beta CDR3 amplification. The assay was immunoSEQ multiplex PCR, and TCRdb's table has in-frame clones only and misses some. Its clone listing holds 25,000 to 30,000 clones. In regard to this clone: From the germline J gene comes the end of the CDR3, since the read stops 3 residues before it.

The receptor was isolated from a woman aged 18-70 years with a cervical HPV16 infection that either progressed to CIN3+ or cleared (not recorded which). Sequenced input: blood buffy coat. The rearrangement links TRBV5-1 to TRBJ2-5; 10 bases are a match to TRBD2. The CDR3 DNA, read in part, is TGCGCCAGCAGAGATTCGGGTAGCGGGGGGACGGAGACC. This gives the protein CASRDSGSGGTET. The CDR3 as a whole reads CASRDSGSGGTETQYF.